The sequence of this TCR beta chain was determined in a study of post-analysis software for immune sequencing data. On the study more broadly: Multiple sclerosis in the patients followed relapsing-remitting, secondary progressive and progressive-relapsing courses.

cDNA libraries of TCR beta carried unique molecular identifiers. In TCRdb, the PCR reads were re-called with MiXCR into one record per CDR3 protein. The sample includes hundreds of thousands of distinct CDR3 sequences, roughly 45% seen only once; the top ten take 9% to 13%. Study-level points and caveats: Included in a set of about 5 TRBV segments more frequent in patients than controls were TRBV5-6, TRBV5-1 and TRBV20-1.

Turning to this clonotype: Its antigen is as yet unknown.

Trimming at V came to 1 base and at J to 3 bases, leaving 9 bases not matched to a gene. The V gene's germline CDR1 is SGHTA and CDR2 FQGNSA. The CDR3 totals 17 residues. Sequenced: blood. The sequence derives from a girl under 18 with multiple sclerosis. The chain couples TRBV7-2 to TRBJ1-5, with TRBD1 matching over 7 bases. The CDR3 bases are TGTGCCAGCAGCTTAGTGGCGGAGAGGGGGCTCAATCAGCCCCAGCATTTT. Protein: CASSLVAERGLNQPQHF.